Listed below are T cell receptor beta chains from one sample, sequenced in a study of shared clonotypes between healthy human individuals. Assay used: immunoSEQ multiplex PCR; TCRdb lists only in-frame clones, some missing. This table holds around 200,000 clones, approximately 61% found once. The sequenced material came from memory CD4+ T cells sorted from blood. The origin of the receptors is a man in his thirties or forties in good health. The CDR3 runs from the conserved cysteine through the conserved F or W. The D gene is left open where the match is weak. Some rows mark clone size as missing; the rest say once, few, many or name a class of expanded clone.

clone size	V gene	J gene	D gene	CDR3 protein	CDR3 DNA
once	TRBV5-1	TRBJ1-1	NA	CASSLSAASNTEAFF	TGCGCCAGCAGCTTGAGTGCGGCTTCGAACACTGAAGCTTTCTTT
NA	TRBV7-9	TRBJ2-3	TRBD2	CASRSPDSSGRLTQYF	TGTGCCAGCCGAAGTCCTGACTCTAGCGGGAGGCTCACGCAGTATTTT
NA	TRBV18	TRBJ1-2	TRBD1	CASSPGTGGYYGYTF	TGTGCCAGCTCACCTGGGACAGGGGGTTACTATGGCTACACCTTC
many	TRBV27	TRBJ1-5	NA	CASGRQGNQPQHF	TGTGCCAGCGGACGACAGGGCAATCAGCCCCAGCATTTT
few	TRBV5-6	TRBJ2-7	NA	CASSLNSYEQYF	TGTGCCAGCAGCTTGAACTCCTACGAGCAGTACTTC
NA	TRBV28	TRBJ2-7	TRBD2	CASSRSTSIGYEQYF	TGTGCCAGCAGCCGCTCGACTAGCATAGGCTACGAGCAGTACTTC
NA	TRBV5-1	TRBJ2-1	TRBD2	CASSATGTSGRLSSYNEQFF	TGCGCCAGCAGCGCCACCGGGACTAGCGGGAGACTGAGCTCCTACAATGAGCAGTTCTTC
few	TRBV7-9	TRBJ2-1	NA	CASSLDSPNEQFF	TGTGCCAGCAGCTTAGATTCACCCAATGAGCAGTTCTTC
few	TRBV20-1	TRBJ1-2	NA	CSSKPYGYTF	TGCAGCAGTAAGCCCTATGGCTACACCTTC
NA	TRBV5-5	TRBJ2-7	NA	CASSSLFFSDEQYF	TGTGCCAGCAGCTCCCTGTTTTTTTCGGACGAGCAGTACTTC
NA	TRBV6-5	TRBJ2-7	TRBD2	CASSRSGSSYEQYF	TGTGCCAGCAGCCGGAGCGGGAGCTCCTACGAGCAGTACTTC
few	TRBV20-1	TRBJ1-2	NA	CSAEEGYTF	TGCAGTGCTGAGGAAGGCTACACCTTC
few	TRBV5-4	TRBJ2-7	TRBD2	CASSLGTRSDYEQYF	TGTGCCAGCAGCCTCGGGACTAGATCCGACTACGAGCAGTACTTC
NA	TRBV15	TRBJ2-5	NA	CATSRDRATSQETQYF	TGTGCCACCAGCAGAGATAGGGCGACTAGTCAAGAGACCCAGTACTTC
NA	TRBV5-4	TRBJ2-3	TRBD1	CASSFSWTGGFYQPDTQYF	TGTGCCAGCAGCTTTAGTTGGACAGGGGGCTTTTACCAACCAGATACGCAGTATTTT
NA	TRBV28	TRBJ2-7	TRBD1	CATLGQLTYEQYF	TGTGCCACACTGGGACAGCTAACCTACGAGCAGTACTTC
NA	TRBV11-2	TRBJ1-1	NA	CASSLDLLNTEAFF	TGTGCCAGCAGCTTGGACCTTTTGAACACTGAAGCTTTCTTT
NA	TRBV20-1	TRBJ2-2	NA	CSAEDTGELFF	TGCAGTGCAGAAGACACCGGGGAGCTGTTTTTT
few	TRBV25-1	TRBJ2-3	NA	CASSSPDTQYF	TGTGCCAGCTCCAGCCCAGATACGCAGTATTTT
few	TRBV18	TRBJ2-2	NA	CASSPGFTGELFF	TGTGCCAGCTCACCAGGTTTTACCGGGGAGCTGTTTTTT
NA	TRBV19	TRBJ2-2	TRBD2	CASSIVAGTRNTGELFF	TGTGCCAGTAGTATAGTGGCCGGGACTAGGAACACCGGGGAGCTGTTTTTT
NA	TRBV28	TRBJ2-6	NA	CASISVRGSGANVLTF	TGTGCCAGCATCTCGGTTCGGGGCTCTGGGGCCAACGTCCTGACTTTC
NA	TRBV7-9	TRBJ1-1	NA	CASSFRGDNTEAFF	TGTGCCAGCAGCTTCCGGGGTGATAACACTGAAGCTTTCTTT
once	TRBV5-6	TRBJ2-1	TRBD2	CASSRGLAGVNEQFF	TGTGCCAGCAGCAGGGGACTAGCGGGAGTAAATGAGCAGTTCTTC
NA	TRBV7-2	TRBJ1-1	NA	CASSFWGPGTEAFF	TGTGCCAGCAGCTTTTGGGGGCCGGGCACTGAAGCTTTCTTT
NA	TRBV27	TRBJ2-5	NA	CASSLRAALVGQETQYF	TGTGCCAGCAGCCTTAGGGCGGCTCTCGTCGGCCAAGAGACCCAGTACTTC
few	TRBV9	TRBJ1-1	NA	CASSVVWDGGTEAFF	TGTGCCAGCAGCGTAGTCTGGGACGGGGGCACTGAAGCTTTCTTT
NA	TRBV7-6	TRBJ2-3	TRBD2	CASSLASGRVTDTQYF	TGTGCCAGCAGCTTAGCTAGCGGGAGGGTTACAGATACGCAGTATTTT
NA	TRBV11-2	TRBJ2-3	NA	CASSPVVGGVDTQYF	TGTGCCAGCAGCCCAGTGGTGGGAGGTGTAGATACGCAGTATTTT
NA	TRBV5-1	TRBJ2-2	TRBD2	CASSLTSGRTGELFF	TGCGCCAGCAGCTTGACTAGCGGGAGAACCGGGGAGCTGTTTTTT
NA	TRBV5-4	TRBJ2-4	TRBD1	CASSGDRGNIQYF	TGTGCCAGCAGCGGGGACAGGGGGAACATTCAGTACTTC
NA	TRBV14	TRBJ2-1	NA	CASSQFYQSNEQFF	TGTGCCAGCAGCCAATTCTATCAAAGCAATGAGCAGTTCTTC
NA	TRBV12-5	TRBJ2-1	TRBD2	CASGLSNLAGEPLLEQFF	TGTGCTAGTGGTTTGTCCAACCTAGCGGGAGAGCCCCTACTTGAGCAGTTCTTC
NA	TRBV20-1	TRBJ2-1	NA	CSASPYNEQFF	TGCAGTGCTAGTCCCTACAATGAGCAGTTCTTC
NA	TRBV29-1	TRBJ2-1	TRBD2	CSVLAGGLGEQFF	TGCAGCGTTCTAGCGGGAGGGCTCGGTGAGCAGTTCTTC
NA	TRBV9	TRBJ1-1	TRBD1	CASSGGGGGLRDTEAFF	TGTGCCAGCAGCGGAGGTGGAGGGGGCTTACGGGACACTGAAGCTTTCTTT
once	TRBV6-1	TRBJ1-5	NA	CASSSTHSNQPQHF	TGTGCCAGCAGTTCAACGCATAGCAATCAGCCCCAGCATTTT
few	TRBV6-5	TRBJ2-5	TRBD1	CASSFGTGGGETQYF	TGTGCCAGCAGTTTCGGGACAGGGGGCGGTGAGACCCAGTACTTC
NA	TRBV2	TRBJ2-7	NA	CASSIDSPPQYEQYF	TGTGCCAGCAGTATTGACAGCCCGCCACAATACGAGCAGTACTTC
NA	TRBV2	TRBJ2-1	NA	CASMGGRGYNEQFF	TGTGCCAGCATGGGTGGGAGGGGGTACAATGAGCAGTTCTTC
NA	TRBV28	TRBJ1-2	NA	CASSLNSVYGYTF	TGTGCCAGCAGTTTAAACTCAGTCTATGGCTACACCTTC
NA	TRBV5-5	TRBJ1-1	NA	CASSLIGGLEAFF	TGTGCCAGCAGCTTAATAGGTGGCCTGGAAGCTTTCTTT
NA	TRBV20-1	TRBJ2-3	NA	CRGSDTQYF	TGCAGGGGCTCAGATACGCAGTATTTT
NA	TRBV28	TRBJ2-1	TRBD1	CASTPTGTGKKNEQFF	TGTGCCAGCACCCCAACCGGGACAGGGAAGAAAAATGAGCAGTTCTTC
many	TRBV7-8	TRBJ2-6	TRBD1	CASSRKDRAFSGANVLTF	TGTGCCAGCAGCAGGAAGGACAGGGCATTTTCTGGGGCCAACGTCCTGACTTTC
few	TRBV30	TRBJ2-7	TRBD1	CAWRTGVYEQYF	TGTGCCTGGAGGACAGGGGTCTACGAGCAGTACTTC
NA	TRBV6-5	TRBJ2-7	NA	CASSPEGGAYEQYF	TGTGCCAGCAGTCCGGAGGGGGGGGCCTACGAGCAGTACTTC
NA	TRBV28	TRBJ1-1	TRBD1	CASRRGPEAFF	TGTGCCAGCAGGAGGGGGCCTGAAGCTTTCTTT
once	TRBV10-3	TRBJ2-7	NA	CAINPRGSPTGEQYF	TGTGCCATCAACCCTCGGGGTAGTCCCACGGGGGAGCAGTACTTC
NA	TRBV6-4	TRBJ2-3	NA	CASSPDWGTDTQYF	TGTGCCAGCAGCCCCGATTGGGGCACAGATACGCAGTATTTT
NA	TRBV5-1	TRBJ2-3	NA	CASSLTADYTDTQYF	TGCGCCAGCAGCTTAACAGCGGACTATACAGATACGCAGTATTTT
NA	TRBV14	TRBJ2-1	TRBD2	CASSQEGTSGMLDEQFF	TGTGCCAGCAGCCAAGAAGGGACTAGCGGGATGTTGGATGAGCAGTTCTTC